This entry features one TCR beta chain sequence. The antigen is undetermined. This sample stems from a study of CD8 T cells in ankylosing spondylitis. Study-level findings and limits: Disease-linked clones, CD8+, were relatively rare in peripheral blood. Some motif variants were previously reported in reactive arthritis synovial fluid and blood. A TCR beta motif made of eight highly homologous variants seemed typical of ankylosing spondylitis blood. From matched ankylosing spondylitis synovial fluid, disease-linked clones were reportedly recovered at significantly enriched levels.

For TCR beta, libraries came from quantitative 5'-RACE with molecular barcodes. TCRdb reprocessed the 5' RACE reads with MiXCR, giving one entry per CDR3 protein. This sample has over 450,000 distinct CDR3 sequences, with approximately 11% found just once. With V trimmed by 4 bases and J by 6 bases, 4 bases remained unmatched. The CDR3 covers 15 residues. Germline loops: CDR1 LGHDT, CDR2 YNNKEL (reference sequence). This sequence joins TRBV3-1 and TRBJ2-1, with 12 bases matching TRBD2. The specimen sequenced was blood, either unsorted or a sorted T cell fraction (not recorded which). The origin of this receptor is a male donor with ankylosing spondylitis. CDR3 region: CASSRSTSGSNEQFF. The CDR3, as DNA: TGTGCCAGCAGCCGCTCGACTAGCGGGAGCAATGAGCAGTTCTTC.